Each of the 10 T cell receptor beta chains below was sequenced from the same sample in a study of cytomegalovirus exposure and HLA in healthy donors. Amplification used 60 Vbeta primers and 13 Jbeta primers. Measured with immunoSEQ multiplex PCR; TCRdb has only the in-frame clones, and not every one. The repertoire holds some 130,000 clones, with approximately 74% as singletons. Sequencing was performed on PBMCs. The receptors stem from a male donor in good health and CMV-seronegative.

The chain couples TRBV7-8 to TRBJ2-5; 7 nucleotides line up with TRBD1. The J call may be wrong; the DNA end is better matched by TRBJ2-7. Germline CDR1 SGHVS, CDR2 FQNEAQ. The CDR3 loop spans 15 amino acids. The CDR3 region has the DNA TGTGCCAGCAGCCCTATCAGGGACAGCTCCTACGAGCAGTACTTC. Protein product: CASSPIRDSSYEQYF.

The CDR3 DNA follows: TGTGCCAGTAGTGGAGGGGCAGGCTTTGACACTGAAGCTTTCTTT. Its protein product is CASSGGAGFDTEAFF. The V gene is TRBV19, the J gene TRBJ1-1; perhaps TRBD1 as D (5 bases). The length of the CDR3 is 15 residues. Germline values: CDR1 LNHDA, CDR2 SQIVND (reference sequence). V lost 5 bases and J 3 bases, leaving 16 bases between the germline ends.

This clone was recorded a few times. V and J are TRBV7-2 and TRBJ2-7; 7 positions match TRBD1. This CDR3 spans 15 amino acids. The V segment lost 3 bases and the J segment 0 bases; nucleotides outside the gene matches: 5. The germline CDR1 and CDR2 sequences are SGHTA and FQGNSA. CDR3 amino acids: CASSFTGTASYEQYF. CDR3 coding DNA: TGTGCCAGCAGCTTTACCGGGACAGCCTCCTACGAGCAGTACTTC.

This clone was observed a few times. V gene TRBV10-3 combines with J gene TRBJ1-5; no reliable D call. V dropped 2 bases and J dropped 4 bases, with 6 bases sitting between them. This CDR3 contains 13 residues. The V gene's germline CDR1 is ENHRY and CDR2 SYGVKD. CDR3 region: CAISEEGNQPQHF. CDR3 nucleotides: TGTGCCATCAGTGAGGAGGGAAATCAGCCCCAGCATTTT.

The J gene is TRBJ1-1, the V gene TRBV30; weak D call: TRBD1 (5 bases). CDR3 length: 15 amino acids. CDR1 GTSNPN and CDR2 SVGIG come from the germline V gene (reference sequence). The V end was cut by 0 bases, the J end by 0 bases, with 11 bases between. The CDR3 nucleotides read TGTGCCTGGAGTGTAATTGGGACTCTGAACACTGAAGCTTTCTTT. Translating gives CAWSVIGTLNTEAFF.

This sequence joins TRBV30 and TRBJ2-7; no reliable D call. This CDR3 comprises 15 residues. Trimming cost V 0 bases and J 3 bases, with 15 bases left between them. CDR1 and CDR2 (germline): GTSNPN, SVGIG (reference sequence). The CDR3 spells CAWSVRWAAFYEQYF. The DNA of the CDR3 is TGTGCCTGGAGTGTACGGTGGGCAGCTTTCTACGAGCAGTACTTC. Supplemented by reference TRBV30 and TRBJ2-7, the full variable domain reads SQTIHQWPATLVQPVGSPLSLECTVEGTSNPNLYWYRQAAGRGLQLLFYSVGIGQISSEVPQNLSASRPQDRQFILSSKKLLLSDSGFYLCAWSVRWAAFYEQYFGPGTRLTVT.

The chain is built from TRBV4-3 and TRBJ2-7; 10 bases are shared with TRBD1. The length of the CDR3 is 15 residues. Germline V gene data show CDR1 as LGHNA and CDR2 as YSLEER. The J segment lost 4 bases and the V segment lost 4 bases, leaving 7 bases of the junction unmatched. CDR3 protein: CASSPRGQGVYEQYF. DNA for the CDR3: TGCGCCAGCAGCCCTAGAGGACAGGGGGTTTACGAGCAGTACTTC.

The CDR3 bases are TGTGCCAGCAGCGTAGATCTAAGAGGGAGGGAGCAGTACTTC. It encodes CASSVDLRGREQYF. V and J are TRBV9 and TRBJ2-5; 7 bases agree with TRBD2. Germline V CDR1 and CDR2: SGDLS, YYNGEE. V gave up 0 bases and J gave up 11 bases; unmatched junction bases: 10. The CDR3 extends over 14 amino acids.

The rearrangement joins TRBV28 to TRBJ1-6; 8 nucleotides agree with TRBD1. This CDR3 is 20 amino acids long. CDR1 is MDHEN, CDR2 SYDVKM, per germline. The J segment lost 0 bases and the V segment lost 3 bases, leaving 13 bases of the junction unmatched. The CDR3: CASSLGTGTGLHSYNSPLHF. The CDR3 DNA is TGTGCCAGCAGTTTGGGAACCGGGACAGGCCTTCACTCCTATAATTCACCCCTCCACTTT.

This clone showed up just a few times. CDR3 in amino acids: CASSIGQGEGETQYF. CDR3 sequence (DNA): TGTGCCAGTAGTATAGGCCAGGGGGAAGGCGAGACCCAGTACTTC. The gene calls are TRBV19 and TRBJ2-5; TRBD1 matches at 7 bases. This CDR3 spans 15 amino acids. With V trimmed by 1 base and J by 5 bases, 7 bases remained unmatched. Germline V CDR1 and CDR2: LNHDA, SQIVND (reference sequence).